These T cell receptor beta chains were read from a single sample in a study of beta chain features in type 1 diabetes. TCRdb keeps only in-frame clones here, not all; method: immunoSEQ multiplex PCR. The table lists around 240,000 clones, under 20% of them singletons, with 0.065% to 0.1% in the top ten. The sample was naive CD4+ T cells from blood. The source of these receptors is a man aged 25-45 years with type 1 diabetes. Each CDR3 is given with its conserved first and last residue. D genes are given only for firm matches. Some rows mark clone size as missing; the rest say once, few, many or name a class of expanded clone.

NA 15 TRBJ2-1 TRBD2 TRBV28 CASSLTSGGLWEQFF TGTGCCAGCAGTTTGACTAGCGGGGGCCTTTGGGAGCAGTTCTTC
few 14 TRBJ2-1 TRBD2 TRBV4-1 CASSLGLAGSEQFF TGCGCCAGCAGCCTAGGACTAGCGGGGAGTGAGCAGTTCTTC
NA 13 TRBJ2-3 NA TRBV5-1 CASRREVTDTQYF TGCGCCAGCAGGAGGGAGGTCACAGATACGCAGTATTTT
NA 11 TRBJ2-7 NA TRBV29-1 CSAAIGYEQYF TGCAGCGCCGCGATTGGGTACGAGCAGTACTTC
few 14 TRBJ1-5 NA TRBV10-3 CAISESDGDQPQHF TGTGCCATCAGTGAGTCTGACGGGGACCAGCCCCAGCATTTT
NA 14 TRBJ1-4 TRBD1 TRBV27 CASSLDRGHEKLFF TGTGCCAGCAGCCTGGACAGGGGGCATGAAAAACTGTTTTTT
NA 11 TRBJ2-5 NA TRBV7-2 CASSEGGSRYF TGTGCCAGCAGCGAAGGCGGTTCCCGGTACTTC
NA 11 TRBJ2-7 NA TRBV11-1 CASSGYGEQYF TGTGCCAGCAGCGGATACGGGGAGCAGTACTTC
NA 12 TRBJ2-7 NA TRBV5-6 CASSPGTLEQYF TGTGCCAGCAGCCCCGGGACATTGGAGCAGTACTTC
NA 16 TRBJ2-1 NA TRBV5-4 CASSSGTSSSYNEQFF TGTGCCAGCAGCTCCGGGACCTCGAGCTCCTACAATGAGCAGTTCTTC
NA 12 TRBJ2-2 NA TRBV15 CATSAIFGELFF TGTGCCACCAGCGCTATCTTCGGGGAGCTGTTTTTT
NA 16 TRBJ2-1 TRBD2 TRBV5-1 CASSLDPSGSSLGQFF TGCGCCAGCAGCTTGGACCCTAGCGGGAGCTCTCTAGGGCAGTTCTTC
NA 13 TRBJ2-3 NA TRBV7-9 CASSSSGTDTQYF TGTGCCAGCAGTTCTAGCGGCACAGATACGCAGTATTTT
NA 14 TRBJ2-7 NA TRBV28 CASIEGGSSYEQYF TGTGCCAGCATAGAGGGGGGTTCATCCTACGAGCAGTACTTC
few 19 TRBJ2-4 TRBD2 TRBV18 CASSLVLAGASLAMNIQYF TGTGCCAGCTCACTCGTACTAGCGGGAGCAAGCTTGGCTATGAACATTCAGTACTTC
NA 13 TRBJ2-1 NA TRBV29-1 CSVEEKGYGEQFF TGCAGCGTTGAAGAGAAGGGGTATGGTGAGCAGTTCTTC
few 13 TRBJ2-3 TRBD2 TRBV29-1 CSVDGTSADTQYF TGCAGCGTCGACGGGACTAGCGCAGATACGCAGTATTTT
NA 16 TRBJ2-1 TRBD1 TRBV30 CGTGTGGSGGYNEQFF TGTGGCACCGGGACAGGGGGGTCGGGAGGCTACAATGAGCAGTTCTTC
NA 14 TRBJ2-2 NA TRBV25-1 CASSQRTNTGELFF TGTGCCAGCAGCCAGCGAACGAACACCGGGGAGCTGTTTTTT
NA 13 TRBJ2-3 NA TRBV18 CASSPPAADTQYF TGTGCCAGCTCACCACCGGCGGCCGATACGCAGTATTTT
NA 14 TRBJ2-1 NA TRBV28 CASSPYGSRNEQFF TGTGCCAGCAGTCCTTATGGGAGCCGGAATGAGCAGTTCTTC
few 13 TRBJ2-1 NA TRBV5-4 CASSLGRDNEQFF TGTGCCAGCAGCTTAGGTCGGGACAATGAGCAGTTCTTC
NA 13 TRBJ2-4 NA TRBV29-1 CSVETLVKNIQYF TGCAGCGTTGAAACCCTGGTCAAAAACATTCAGTACTTC
NA 14 TRBJ2-1 NA TRBV7-2 CASSLESGSGSKFF TGTGCCAGCAGCTTAGAGTCCGGAAGTGGTTCAAAGTTCTTC
NA 17 TRBJ2-1 NA TRBV2 CASSEADGGRSYNEQFF TGTGCCAGCAGTGAAGCAGATGGCGGCCGCTCCTACAATGAGCAGTTCTTC
NA 16 TRBJ1-4 TRBD1 TRBV4-2 CASSQIDRGGREKLFF TGTGCCAGCAGCCAAATCGACAGGGGCGGGCGTGAAAAACTGTTTTTT
NA 14 TRBJ2-7 NA TRBV28 CASSLDGMPYEQYF TGTGCCAGCAGCTTAGACGGGATGCCCTACGAGCAGTACTTC
NA 14 TRBJ2-7 TRBD2 TRBV6-1 CASILSGRLYEQYF TGTGCCAGCATCCTAAGCGGGAGACTCTACGAGCAGTACTTC
NA 13 TRBJ1-1 NA TRBV30 CAWSSRKDTEAFF TGTGCCTGGAGTAGCCGGAAGGACACTGAAGCTTTCTTT
few 14 TRBJ2-3 NA TRBV7-9 CASSLPYSTDTQYF TGTGCCAGCAGCCTTCCCTACAGCACAGATACGCAGTATTTT
few 16 TRBJ2-3 TRBD2 TRBV4-2 CASSTMTSGSADTQYF TGTGCCAGCAGCACAATGACTAGCGGGAGCGCAGATACGCAGTATTTT
NA 15 TRBJ2-1 NA TRBV4-1 CASSQGGLSYNEQFF TGCGCCAGCAGCCAAGGGGGATTGTCCTACAATGAGCAGTTCTTC
NA 15 TRBJ2-5 TRBD2 TRBV9 CASSVSLAGAETQYF TGTGCCAGCAGCGTATCACTAGCGGGAGCCGAGACCCAGTACTTC
few 16 TRBJ2-5 NA TRBV28 CASSSVAQEGQETQYF TGTGCCAGCAGTTCAGTGGCACAGGAGGGACAAGAGACCCAGTACTTC
NA 14 TRBJ2-3 NA TRBV27 CASSSGVAKDTQYF TGTGCCAGCAGTTCGGGGGTAGCTAAAGATACGCAGTATTTT
NA 17 TRBJ2-6 NA TRBV7-2 CASSSGTRFSGANVLTF TGTGCCAGCAGCTCCGGGACACGGTTCTCTGGGGCCAACGTCCTGACTTTC
few 12 TRBJ2-1 NA TRBV28 CASSLSGRKQFF TGTGCCAGCAGTTTATCGGGCCGTAAGCAGTTCTTC
NA 15 TRBJ2-2 NA TRBV7-3 CASSPTRTNTGELFF TGTGCCAGCAGCCCTACTAGAACGAACACCGGGGAGCTGTTTTTT
NA 13 TRBJ1-1 NA TRBV11-2 CANRKRMNTEAFF TGTGCCAACCGGAAGAGGATGAACACTGAAGCTTTCTTT
NA 16 TRBJ2-1 NA TRBV5-4 CASSSLSGTGPNEQFF TGTGCCAGCAGCTCCTTGAGTGGTACAGGTCCCAATGAGCAGTTCTTC
few 14 TRBJ2-7 TRBD2 TRBV27 CASSLQGGSYEQYF TGTGCCAGCAGTTTGCAGGGAGGGTCCTACGAGCAGTACTTC
few 11 TRBJ2-5 NA TRBV30 CAWSGGETQYF TGTGCCTGGAGTGGCGGGGAGACCCAGTACTTC
NA 11 TRBJ1-3 NA TRBV20-1 CSARSGDTIYF TGCAGTGCTAGATCTGGAGACACCATATATTTT
NA 15 TRBJ2-7 NA TRBV30 CAWSVLAGLAERQYF TGTGCCTGGAGTGTACTGGCAGGGTTGGCCGAGAGGCAGTACTTC
few 15 TRBJ2-7 NA TRBV29-1 CSVDRQGLGSYEQYF TGCAGCGTTGATCGTCAGGGACTGGGTTCCTACGAGCAGTACTTC
few 15 TRBJ1-4 NA TRBV30 CAWSVQSGANEKLFF TGTGCCTGGAGTGTACAATCCGGGGCTAATGAAAAACTGTTTTTT